The T cell receptor beta chain under discussion was sequenced for a study of T cell changes during pregnancy in multiple sclerosis. V was clipped by 6 bases and J by 3 bases, with 6 bases between them. This CDR3 region has 11 residues. The germline gives CDR1 SNHLY, CDR2 FYNNEI. Method: immunoSEQ multiplex PCR; TCRdb's copy keeps in-frame clones and lacks some. The data show roughly 70,000 clones, approximately 92% seen once. Material: peripheral blood, obtained in the third trimester of pregnancy. The V call is TRBV2, the J call TRBJ2-7, with D hard to call. The sequence came from a female donor in good health, enrolled as a control in a pregnancy study. The CDR3 protein is CASREYYEQYF. CDR3 coding DNA: TGTGCCAGCAGGGAGTACTACGAGCAGTACTTC. The full variable domain, with the rest looked up from reference TRBV2 and TRBJ2-7, is EPEVTQTPSHQVTQMGQEVILRCVPISNHLYFYWYRQILGQKVEFLVSFYNNEISEKSEIFDDQFSVERPDGSNFTLKIRSTKLEDSAMYFCASREYYEQYFGPGTRLTVT.